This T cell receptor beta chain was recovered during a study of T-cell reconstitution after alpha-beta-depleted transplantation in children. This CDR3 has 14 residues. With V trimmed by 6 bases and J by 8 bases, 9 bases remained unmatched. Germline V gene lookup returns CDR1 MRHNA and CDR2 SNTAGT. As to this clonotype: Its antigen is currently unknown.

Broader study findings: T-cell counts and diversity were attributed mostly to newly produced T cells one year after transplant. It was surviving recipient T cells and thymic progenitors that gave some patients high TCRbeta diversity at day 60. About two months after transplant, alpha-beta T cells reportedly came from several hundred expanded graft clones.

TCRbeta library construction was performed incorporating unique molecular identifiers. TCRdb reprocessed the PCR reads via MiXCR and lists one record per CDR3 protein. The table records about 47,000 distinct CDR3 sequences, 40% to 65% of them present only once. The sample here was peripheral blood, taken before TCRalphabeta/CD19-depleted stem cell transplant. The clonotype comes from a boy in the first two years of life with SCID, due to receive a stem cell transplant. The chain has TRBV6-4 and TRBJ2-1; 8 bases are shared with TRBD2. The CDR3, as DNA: TGTGCCAGCAGCGCCCGGGGGGGTTCGGATGAGCAGTTCTTC. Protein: CASSARGGSDEQFF.